This T cell receptor beta chain stems from a study of CD8 T cells in ankylosing spondylitis. This clonotype has ten or more counts. With molecular barcodes, quantitative 5'-RACE was used to make the TCR beta libraries. TCRdb analysed the 5' RACE reads with MiXCR anew, one entry per CDR3 protein. The sample yields 150,000 or so distinct CDR3 sequences, around 8.9% seen once. The germline V and J ends were trimmed by 5 bases and 3 bases, with 17 bases remaining between them. The CDR3 has 15 residues. In germline, CDR1 is SGHKS, CDR2 YYEKEE (reference sequence). Material: blood, either unsorted or a sorted T cell fraction (not recorded which). This clonotype was obtained from a female donor with ankylosing spondylitis or in good health (not recorded which). The rearrangement joins TRBV5-5 to TRBJ1-1; D gene ambiguous. The CDR3 nucleotides read TGTGCCAGCAGTTCTTGGGTCGGGTGGGACACTGAAGCTTTCTTT. As protein: CASSSWVGWDTEAFF.